Each of the 22 T cell receptor beta chains below was sequenced from the same sample in a study of resident and recirculating memory T cells in vitiligo. The table came from immunoSEQ multiplex PCR; TCRdb's copy has only in-frame clones and leaves some out. The repertoire includes approximately 69,000 clones, approximately 91% of them detected once, and about 4.9% sits in the top ten. The material sequenced was blood. Every receptor here comes from a male donor with vitiligo.

J is TRBJ2-3 and V is TRBV5-4, with 13 bases lining up with TRBD2. CDR3 length: 16 residues. CDR1 is SGHNT, CDR2 YYREEE, per germline (reference sequence). The trim removed 6 bases at V and 4 bases at J, leaving 8 bases unmatched. The CDR3 DNA is TGTGCCAGCACTTGGGGCACTAGCGGGGGGGCAGATACGCAGTATTTT. Its protein is CASTWGTSGGADTQYF.

The chain has TRBV27 and TRBJ1-2, with unresolved D. The CDR3 covers 15 residues. The germline gives CDR1 MNHEY, CDR2 SMNVEV (reference sequence). With 2 bases removed from V and 2 bases from J, the gap between germline ends came to 12 bases. The CDR3 DNA is TGTGCCAGCAGTTTAAAGCCGGGATCCAACTATGGCTACACCTTC. It is translated as CASSLKPGSNYGYTF.

V usage is TRBV5-8 and J usage is TRBJ2-3, with D perhaps TRBD1 (5 bases). With 1 base removed from V and 6 bases from J, the gap between germline ends came to 12 bases. Germline V lookup: CDR1 SGHTS, CDR2 YDEGEE. The CDR3 runs 14 residues. The CDR3 here is CASSLSQGADTQYF. The CDR3 nucleotides are TGTGCCAGCAGCTTGTCGCAAGGGGCGGATACGCAGTATTTT. The whole variable domain, remainder taken from reference TRBV5-8 and TRBJ2-3, is EAGVTQSPTHLIKTRGQQATLRCSPISGHTSVYWYQQALGLGLQFLLWYDEGEERNRGNFPPRFSGRQFPNYSSELNVNALELEDSALYLCASSLSQGADTQYFGPGTRLTVL.

V usage is TRBV6-1 and J usage is TRBJ1-4; the match to TRBD1 covers 9 bases. The V segment lost 2 bases and the J segment 6 bases; nucleotides outside the gene matches: 4. Germline assignment: CDR1 MNHNS and CDR2 SASEGT. CDR3 length equals 15 residues. CDR3 residues: CASSEHRGRDEKLFF. CDR3 coding DNA: TGTGCCAGCAGTGAACACAGGGGGCGGGATGAAAAACTGTTTTTT.

In nucleotides, the CDR3 is TGTGCCAGCAGTGAATCGATAATAGCGGGGTACCAAGAGACCCAGTACTTC. This translates into CASSESIIAGYQETQYF. V and J are TRBV6-1 and TRBJ2-5; TRBD2 matches at 8 bases. CDR3 length equals 17 residues. With 2 bases clipped from V and 0 bases from J, the junction kept 8 bases outside the gene matches. Per the germline V gene, CDR1 is MNHNS and CDR2 is SASEGT.

The chain recombines TRBV12-5 with TRBJ2-7, with 9 bases matching TRBD1. Germline V gene sequence: CDR1 LGHNT, CDR2 FRNRAP. The length of the CDR3 is 13 residues. The V segment lost 5 bases and the J segment 5 bases; nucleotides outside the gene matches: 4. The CDR3 nucleotides are TGTGCTAGTGGTACTCGGGACAGGGACGAGCAGTACTTC. Translation gives CASGTRDRDEQYF.

This chain links TRBV4-3 with TRBJ2-5; D is unclear. CDR1 is LGHNA and CDR2 is YSLEER in the germline V gene. Trimming cost V 0 bases and J 4 bases, with 12 bases left between them. CDR3 length: 15 amino acids. The CDR3: CASSQDRRLGETQYF. Here the CDR3 DNA reads TGCGCCAGCAGCCAAGATCGGCGGTTAGGAGAGACCCAGTACTTC.

J is TRBJ2-7 and V is TRBV5-6, with D uncertain. The CDR3 runs to 15 residues. The V gene's germline CDR1 is SGHDT and CDR2 YYEEEE. The V gene lost 0 bases and the J gene lost 0 bases, with 10 bases spanning the gap. CDR3 residues: CASSLGSTGSYEQYF. The CDR3 bases are TGTGCCAGCAGCTTGGGCTCGACGGGCTCCTACGAGCAGTACTTC.

Only one count was recorded for this clone. A junction boundary mismatches the germline segment, possibly from a read error. The chain recombines TRBV27 with TRBJ1-5, with 9 bases that match TRBD1. This CDR3 is 17 amino acids long. CDR1 and CDR2 from the germline V gene are MNHEY and SMNVEV (reference sequence). This CDR3 reads CASSLWAPGQGNQPQHF. In DNA form, the CDR3 reads TGTGCCAGCAGTTTATGGGCACCGGGACAGGGCAACCAGCCCCAGCATTTT.

The chain employs TRBV6-1 and TRBJ2-7; D unresolved. The CDR3 covers 14 residues. Germline loops: CDR1 MNHNS, CDR2 SASEGT. V was trimmed by 6 bases and J by 1 base, leaving 13 bases between them. The CDR3 DNA follows: TGTGCCAGCAGGCCGGGTCCTACATCCTACGAGCAGTACTTC. Translating it yields CASRPGPTSYEQYF.

V gene TRBV20-1 combines with J gene TRBJ2-6; maybe TRBD1 (5 bases). The CDR3 has 11 amino acids. V lost 3 bases and J 9 bases, leaving 6 bases between the germline ends. Germline loops: CDR1 DFQATT, CDR2 SNEGSKA (reference sequence). CDR3 region: CSASTGNVLTF. The CDR3 region has the DNA TGCAGTGCTAGTACAGGCAACGTCCTGACTTTC.

The chain links TRBV7-8 to TRBJ1-6; perhaps TRBD1 as D (6 bases). The CDR3 is 17 residues long. V was pared by 0 bases and J by 5 bases, with 14 bases between. The V gene's germline CDR1 is SGHVS and CDR2 FQNEAQ. The CDR3, as DNA: TGTGCCAGCAGCTTAGCGGAACAGGGTCGGAATAATTCACCCCTCCACTTT. It yields the protein CASSLAEQGRNNSPLHF. The full variable domain, its missing parts supplied by reference TRBV7-8 and TRBJ1-6, is GAGVSQSPRYKVAKRGQDVALRCDPISGHVSLFWYQQALGQGPEFLTYFQNEAQLDKSGLPSDRFFAERPEGSVSTLKIQRTQQEDSAVYLCASSLAEQGRNNSPLHFGNGTRLTVT.

The J gene is TRBJ1-3, the V gene TRBV6-1; D might be TRBD1 (6 bases). With 3 bases removed from V and 0 bases from J, the gap between germline ends came to 12 bases. Germline V gene sequence: CDR1 MNHNS, CDR2 SASEGT. CDR3 length: 16 amino acids. This chain's CDR3 is CASSEDRLLSGNTIYF. In nucleotides, the CDR3 is TGTGCCAGCAGTGAGGACAGACTACTCTCTGGAAACACCATATATTTT.

V gene TRBV12-5 combines with J gene TRBJ1-3, with a weak D call TRBD1 (6 bases). Trimming removed 5 bases from V and 2 bases from J, with 13 bases in between. CDR3 length: 15 residues. Germline V gene sequence: CDR1 LGHNT, CDR2 FRNRAP. In DNA, the CDR3 is TGTGCTAGTGGTACCGGAACAGGGACTGGAAACACCATATATTTT. Protein sequence: CASGTGTGTGNTIYF.

V usage is TRBV11-2 and J usage is TRBJ1-2, with D unresolved. The CDR3 contains 15 residues. Trimming pared 7 bases from V and 0 bases from J, leaving 15 bases between. The germline V gene encodes CDR1 SGHAT and CDR2 FQNNGV. CDR3 loop: CASTTDRGANYGYTF. As DNA, the CDR3 is TGTGCCAGCACCACTGACCGGGGAGCTAACTATGGCTACACCTTC.

The chain has TRBV12-5 and TRBJ2-1; D is possibly TRBD2 (7 bases). The germline gives CDR1 LGHNT, CDR2 FRNRAP. The CDR3 consists of 15 residues. V dropped 1 base and J dropped 14 bases, with 21 bases sitting between them. This CDR3 is CASGLGSGCGGGKFF. The DNA for the CDR3 is TGTGCTAGTGGTTTGGGATCAGGATGTGGGGGGGGCAAGTTCTTC.

The chain recombines TRBV27 with TRBJ1-4, with D possibly being TRBD1 (6 bases). V dropped 3 bases and J dropped 0 bases, with 14 bases sitting between them. The CDR3 length is 17 residues. Germline CDR1 reads MNHEY; CDR2 reads SMNVEV (reference sequence). This CDR3 reads CASSLWWTDATNEKLFF. CDR3 coding DNA: TGTGCCAGCAGTTTGTGGTGGACAGATGCAACTAATGAAAAACTGTTTTTT.

The CDR3 sequence is CASSPTSSAETQYF. CDR3 nucleotide sequence: TGTGCCAGCTCACCCACTAGCAGTGCAGAGACCCAGTACTTC. V gene TRBV18 combines with J gene TRBJ2-5, with D possibly matching TRBD2 (6 bases). Germline V gives CDR1 KGHSH, CDR2 LQKENI. The CDR3 covers 14 residues. V was cut by 3 bases and J by 4 bases, with 12 bases left in between. The full variable domain, with the rest looked up from reference TRBV18 and TRBJ2-5, is NAGVMQNPRHLVRRRGQEARLRCSPMKGHSHVYWYRQLPEEGLKFMVYLQKENIIDESGMPKERFSAEFPKEGPSILRIQQVVRGDSAAYFCASSPTSSAETQYFGPGTRLLVL.

V gene TRBV9 combines with J gene TRBJ1-5; D is ambiguous. Germline V gene sequence: CDR1 SGDLS, CDR2 YYNGEE. The V and J ends lost 0 bases and 3 bases respectively, with 10 bases between them. The CDR3 length is 15 residues. CDR3 DNA sequence: TGTGCCAGCAGCGTAGGAGTGGGCACCAATCAGCCCCAGCATTTT. This encodes CASSVGVGTNQPQHF.

This clone occurred once. The V gene is TRBV15, the J gene TRBJ1-1; tentative D call: TRBD1 (5 bases). The CDR3 loop spans 13 amino acids. Trimming pared 6 bases from V and 1 base from J, leaving 9 bases between. Germline CDR1 LNHNV, CDR2 YYDKDF (reference sequence). The CDR3 sequence: CATRVDRNTEAFF. The CDR3 coding sequence is TGTGCCACCAGGGTAGACAGGAACACTGAAGCTTTCTTT.

The V gene is TRBV6-5, the J gene TRBJ1-2; 7 bases align to TRBD1. V dropped 0 bases and J dropped 3; count of bases not matched to a gene: 4. CDR3 length: 15 amino acids. CDR1 and CDR2 (germline): MNHEY, SVGAGI. The CDR3: CASSYSTGPYYGYTF. The CDR3 DNA reads as TGTGCCAGCAGTTACTCGACAGGGCCATACTATGGCTACACCTTC.

The rearrangement joins TRBV12-5 to TRBJ1-2; the match to TRBD1 covers 11 bases. V lost 4 bases, J lost 6 bases, and 13 bases stayed unmatched. There are 17 residues in the CDR3. Germline CDR1 reads LGHNT; CDR2 reads FRNRAP. The CDR3, as DNA: TGTGCTAGTGGTTCCAGACTTACGGACAGGGGGCAAAATGGCTACACCTTC. Encoded protein: CASGSRLTDRGQNGYTF. Filled out from reference TRBV12-5 and TRBJ1-2, the complete variable domain reads DARVTQTPRHKVTEMGQEVTMRCQPILGHNTVFWYRQTMMQGLELLAYFRNRAPLDDSGMPKDRFSAEMPDATLATLKIQPSEPRDSAVYFCASGSRLTDRGQNGYTFGSGTRLTVV.